The entry below describes one T cell receptor beta chain. The authors' processing: Researchers report that nucleated cell counts were estimated from reference gene primer amplification. TCRdb's table, derived via immunoSEQ multiplex PCR, lists solely in-frame clones and lacks some. V, J and clone size reflect that table, while D and trimming were determined from the DNA. Of approximately 190,000 clones in the sample, about 80% are singletons; the top ten hold 6% to 8%. The CDR3 has 14 residues. Germline V lookup: CDR1 MDHEN, CDR2 SYDVKM. Unmatched junction bases numbered 10, after V lost 6 bases and J lost 7 bases. This sample was included in a study of blood T cell repertoires in COVID-19. Study in general: COVID-19 samples, acute and convalescent, were from the United States, Italy and Spain. T cells, B-cell-depleted T cells, or PBMCs supplied cDNA or gDNA.

The chain combines TRBV28 with TRBJ2-7; 9 bases agree with TRBD1. The TCR sequence derives from a human donor with acute or convalescent COVID-19. The donor label of this sample is uncertain. Material: peripheral blood. The CDR3 DNA follows: TGTGCCAGCAGATCCGGGACAGGGCTTGGTGAGCAGTACTTC. Protein sequence: CASRSGTGLGEQYF. Based on the CDR3 plus reference TRBV28 and TRBJ2-7, the full variable domain is DVKVTQSSRYLVKRTGEKVFLECVQDMDHENMFWYRQDPGLGLRLIYFSYDVKMKEKGDIPEGYSVSREKKERFSLILESASTNQTSMYLCASRSGTGLGEQYFGPGTRLTVT.